The T cell receptor beta chain described here comes from a study of blood T cell repertoires in COVID-19. Whole-study context: Specimens from acute and convalescent COVID-19 originated in the United States, Italy and Spain. T cells, B-cell-depleted T cells, or PBMCs supplied cDNA or gDNA.

As handled by the study authors: Estimation of nucleated cell counts was performed using reference gene primer amplification. This table comes from immunoSEQ multiplex PCR, and its TCRdb copy is limited to in-frame clones, with some not included. Clone size and the V and J calls come from that table; the DNA yielded D and trimming. Of 250,000 to 300,000 clones in the sample, roughly 85% were seen once. Germline V CDR1 and CDR2: SGDLS, YYNGEE. Trimming cost V 4 bases and J 4 bases; bases outside gene matches: 5. The CDR3 consists of 14 residues. The sample taken for sequencing was peripheral blood. The TCR originated in a man aged 50-60 years with active or convalescent COVID-19. The gene calls are TRBV9 and TRBJ1-1; 9 nucleotides align to TRBD1. CDR3: CASSSQTGGTEAFF. The CDR3 DNA is TGTGCCAGCAGCTCCCAGACAGGGGGCACTGAAGCTTTCTTT.